This T cell receptor beta chain was sequenced during a study of response to subunit inactivated influenza vaccine. Study findings and constraints: Authors suggested each seasonal flu vaccination may recruit only limited numbers of new T cells.

Comment on this clonotype: The antigen remains unidentified.

V shed 9 bases, J shed 1 base, and the junction held 1 base outside the gene matches. There are 13 residues in the CDR3. Germline CDR1 is LNHNV and CDR2 is YYDKDF (reference sequence). TCRdb reprocessed the RT-PCR reads with MiXCR, giving one entry per CDR3 protein. The sample holds a few hundred thousand distinct CDR3 sequences, approximately 15% seen once. The sequencing used PBMCs from blood, collected approximately 13 days after vaccination. The clonotype was recovered from a man aged 50 to 59 who received an inactivated influenza vaccine. The chain employs TRBV15 and TRBJ2-2; 8 nucleotides match TRBD2. Here the CDR3 reads CATAGGNTGELFF. The CDR3 region has the DNA TGTGCCACGGCGGGGGGGAACACCGGGGAGCTGTTTTTT.